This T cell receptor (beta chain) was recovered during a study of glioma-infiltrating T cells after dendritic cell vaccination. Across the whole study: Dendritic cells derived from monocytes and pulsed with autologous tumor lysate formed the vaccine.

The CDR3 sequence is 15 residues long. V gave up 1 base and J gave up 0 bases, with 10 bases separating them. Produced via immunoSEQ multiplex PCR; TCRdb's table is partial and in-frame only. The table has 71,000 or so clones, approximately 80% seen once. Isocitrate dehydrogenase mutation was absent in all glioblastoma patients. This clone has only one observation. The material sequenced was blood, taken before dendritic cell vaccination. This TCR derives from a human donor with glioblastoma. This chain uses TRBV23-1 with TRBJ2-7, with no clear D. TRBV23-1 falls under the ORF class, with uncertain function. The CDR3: CASSQFAMSSYEQYF. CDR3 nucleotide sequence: TGCGCCAGCAGTCAATTTGCAATGAGCTCCTACGAGCAGTACTTC.